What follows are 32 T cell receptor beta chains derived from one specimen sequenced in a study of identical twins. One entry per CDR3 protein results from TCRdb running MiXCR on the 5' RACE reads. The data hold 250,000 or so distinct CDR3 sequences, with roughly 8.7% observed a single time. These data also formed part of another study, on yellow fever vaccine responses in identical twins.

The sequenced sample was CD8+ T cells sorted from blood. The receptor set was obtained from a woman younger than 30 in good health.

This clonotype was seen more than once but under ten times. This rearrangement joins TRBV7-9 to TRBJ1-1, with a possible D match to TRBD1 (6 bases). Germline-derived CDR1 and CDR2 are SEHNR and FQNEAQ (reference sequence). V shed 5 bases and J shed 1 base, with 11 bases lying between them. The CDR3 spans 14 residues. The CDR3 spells CASSPTGPNTEAFF. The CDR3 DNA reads TGTGCCAGCAGCCCGACAGGACCGAACACTGAAGCTTTCTTT.

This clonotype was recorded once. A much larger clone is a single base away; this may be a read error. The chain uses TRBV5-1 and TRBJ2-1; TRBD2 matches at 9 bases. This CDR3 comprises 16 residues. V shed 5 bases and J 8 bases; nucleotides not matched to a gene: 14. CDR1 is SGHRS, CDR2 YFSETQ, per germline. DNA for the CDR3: TGCGCCAGCAGACCCGGGGTAGTAGCGGGAGTCGATGAGCAGTTCTTC. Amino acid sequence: CASRPGVVAGVDEQFF.

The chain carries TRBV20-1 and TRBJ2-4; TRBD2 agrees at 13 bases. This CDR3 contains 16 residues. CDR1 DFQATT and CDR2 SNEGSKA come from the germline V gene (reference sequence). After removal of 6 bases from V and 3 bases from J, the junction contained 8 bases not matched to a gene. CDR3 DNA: TGCAGTGCAAGGACTAGCGGGAGAGTCGGCAAAAACATTCAGTACTTC. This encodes CSARTSGRVGKNIQYF.

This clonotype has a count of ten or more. CDR3 nucleotides: TGCAGCGTTGAAGTACGCGGTTACTACGAGCAGTACTTC. This translates into CSVEVRGYYEQYF. The chain couples TRBV29-1 to TRBJ2-7, with D hard to call. V was pared by 1 base and J by 3 bases, with 10 bases between. This CDR3 contains 13 residues. The germline V gene encodes CDR1 SQVTM and CDR2 ANQGSEA.

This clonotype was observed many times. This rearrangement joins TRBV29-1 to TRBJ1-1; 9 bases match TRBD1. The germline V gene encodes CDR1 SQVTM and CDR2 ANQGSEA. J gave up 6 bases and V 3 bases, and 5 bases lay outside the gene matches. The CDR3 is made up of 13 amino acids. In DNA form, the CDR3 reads TGCAGCGTTGAGGGACAGGGAGGGCCTGAAGCTTTCTTT. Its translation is CSVEGQGGPEAFF.

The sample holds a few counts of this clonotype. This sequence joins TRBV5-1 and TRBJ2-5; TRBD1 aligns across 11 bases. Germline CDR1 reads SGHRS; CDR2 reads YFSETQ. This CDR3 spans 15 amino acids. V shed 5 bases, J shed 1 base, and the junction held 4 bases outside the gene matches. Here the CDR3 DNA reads TGCGCCAGCAGGTCCGGGACAGGGGGCCAAGAGACCCAGTACTTC. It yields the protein CASRSGTGGQETQYF. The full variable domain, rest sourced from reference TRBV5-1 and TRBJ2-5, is KAGVTQTPRYLIKTRGQQVTLSCSPISGHRSVSWYQQTPGQGLQFLFEYFSETQRNKGNFPGRFSGRQFSNSRSEMNVSTLELGDSALYLCASRSGTGGQETQYFGPGTRLLVL.

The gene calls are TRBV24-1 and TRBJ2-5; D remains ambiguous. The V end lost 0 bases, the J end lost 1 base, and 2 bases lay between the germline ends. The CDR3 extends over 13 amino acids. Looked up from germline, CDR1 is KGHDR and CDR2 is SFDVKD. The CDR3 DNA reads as TGTGCCACCAGTGATTTGCCCCAAGAGACCCAGTACTTC. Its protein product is CATSDLPQETQYF.

Here the CDR3 DNA reads TGTGCCAGCAGTAAAAGGGTGACTAGCGGGGCGAACACCGGGGAGCTGTTTTTT. Translated, it gives CASSKRVTSGANTGELFF. The J gene is TRBJ2-2, the V gene TRBV6-1; 11 bases fit TRBD2. The CDR3 has 18 residues. V was pared by 5 bases and J by 0 bases, with 8 bases of the junction left unmatched. CDR1 MNHNS and CDR2 SASEGT come from the germline V gene.

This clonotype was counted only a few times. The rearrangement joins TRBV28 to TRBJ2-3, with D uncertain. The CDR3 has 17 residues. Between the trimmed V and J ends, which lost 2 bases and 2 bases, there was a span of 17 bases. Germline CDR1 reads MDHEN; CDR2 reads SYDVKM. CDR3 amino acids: CASSLVSVSRDTDTQYF. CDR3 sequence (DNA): TGTGCCAGCAGTTTAGTTTCGGTTAGCAGAGACACAGATACGCAGTATTTT. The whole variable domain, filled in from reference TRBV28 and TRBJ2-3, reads DVKVTQSSRYLVKRTGEKVFLECVQDMDHENMFWYRQDPGLGLRLIYFSYDVKMKEKGDIPEGYSVSREKKERFSLILESASTNQTSMYLCASSLVSVSRDTDTQYFGPGTRLTVL.

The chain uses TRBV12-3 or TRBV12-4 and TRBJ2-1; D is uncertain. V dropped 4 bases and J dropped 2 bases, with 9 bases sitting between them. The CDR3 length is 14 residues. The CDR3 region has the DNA TGTGCCAGCAGTTCCTCCCTAGCCTACAATGAGCAGTTCTTC. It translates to CASSSSLAYNEQFF.

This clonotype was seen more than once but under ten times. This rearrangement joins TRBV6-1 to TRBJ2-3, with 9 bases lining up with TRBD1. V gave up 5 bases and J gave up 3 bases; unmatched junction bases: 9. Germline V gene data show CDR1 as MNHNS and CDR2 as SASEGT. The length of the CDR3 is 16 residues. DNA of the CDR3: TGTGCCAGCAGTAGAACAGGGGGCGGCTGGACAGATACGCAGTATTTT. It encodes CASSRTGGGWTDTQYF.

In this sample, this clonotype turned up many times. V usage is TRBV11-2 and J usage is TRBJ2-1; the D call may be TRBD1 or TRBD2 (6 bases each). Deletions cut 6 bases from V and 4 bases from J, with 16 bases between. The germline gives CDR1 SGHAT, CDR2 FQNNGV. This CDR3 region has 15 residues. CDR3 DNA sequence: TGTGCCAGCAGGTCATGGGGGGCCCTATACAATGAGCAGTTCTTC. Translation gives CASRSWGALYNEQFF.

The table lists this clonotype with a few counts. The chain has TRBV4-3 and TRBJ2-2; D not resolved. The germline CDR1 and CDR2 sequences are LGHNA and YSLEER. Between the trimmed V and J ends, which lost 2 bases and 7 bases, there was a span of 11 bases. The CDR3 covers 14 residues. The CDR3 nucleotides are TGCGCCAGCAGCCAAAATACAGTCTTCGGGGAGCTGTTTTTT. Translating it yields CASSQNTVFGELFF.

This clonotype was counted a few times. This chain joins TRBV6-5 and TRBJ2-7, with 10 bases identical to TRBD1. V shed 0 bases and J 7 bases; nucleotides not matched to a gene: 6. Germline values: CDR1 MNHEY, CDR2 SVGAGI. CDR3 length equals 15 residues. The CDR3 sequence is CASSYSPGQGREQYF. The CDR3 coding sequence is TGTGCCAGCAGTTACTCACCGGGACAGGGGAGGGAGCAGTACTTC.

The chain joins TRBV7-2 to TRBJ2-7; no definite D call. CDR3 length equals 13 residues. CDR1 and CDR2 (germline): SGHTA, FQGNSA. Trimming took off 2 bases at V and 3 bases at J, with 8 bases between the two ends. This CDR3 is CASSLYSFYEQYF. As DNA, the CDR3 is TGTGCCAGCAGCTTATACAGCTTCTACGAGCAGTACTTC. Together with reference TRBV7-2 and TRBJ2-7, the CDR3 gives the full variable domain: GAGVSQSPSNKVTEKGKDVELRCDPISGHTALYWYRQSLGQGLEFLIYFQGNSAPDKSGLPSDRFSAERTGGSVSTLTIQRTQQEDSAVYLCASSLYSFYEQYFGPGTRLTVT.

The CDR3 loop is CASSTTGFGELFF. The CDR3, as DNA: TGTGCCAGTAGTACCACAGGGTTCGGGGAGCTGTTTTTT. V usage is TRBV19 and J usage is TRBJ2-2, with D possibly TRBD1 on 6 matching bases. V lost 4 bases to trimming and J lost 7 bases, with 10 bases between them. CDR1 and CDR2 (germline): LNHDA, SQIVND (reference sequence). There are 13 residues in the CDR3. The full variable domain, in which reference TRBV19 and TRBJ2-2 provide the parts outside the CDR3, is DGGITQSPKYLFRKEGQNVTLSCEQNLNHDAMYWYRQDPGQGLRLIYYSQIVNDFQKGDIAEGYSVSREKKESFPLTVTSAQKNPTAFYLCASSTTGFGELFFGEGSRLTVL.

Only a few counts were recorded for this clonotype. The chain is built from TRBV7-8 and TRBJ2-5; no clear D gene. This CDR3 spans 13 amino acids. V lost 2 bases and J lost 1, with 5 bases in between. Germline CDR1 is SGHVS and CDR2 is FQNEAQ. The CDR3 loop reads CASSLYGQETQYF. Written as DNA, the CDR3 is TGTGCCAGCAGCTTATACGGCCAAGAGACCCAGTACTTC.

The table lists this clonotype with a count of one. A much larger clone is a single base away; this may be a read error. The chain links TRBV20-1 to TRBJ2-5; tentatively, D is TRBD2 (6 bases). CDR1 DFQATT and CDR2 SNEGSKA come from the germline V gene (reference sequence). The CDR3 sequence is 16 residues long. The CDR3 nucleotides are TGCAGTGCTAACAATTGGGCAGGGAGGTACCAAAAGACCCAGTACTTC. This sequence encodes CSANNWAGRYQKTQYF.

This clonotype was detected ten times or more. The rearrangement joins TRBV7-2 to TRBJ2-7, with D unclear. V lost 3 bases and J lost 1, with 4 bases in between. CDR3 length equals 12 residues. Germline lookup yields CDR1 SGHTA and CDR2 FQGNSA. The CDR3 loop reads CASSFISYEQYF. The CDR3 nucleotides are TGTGCCAGCAGCTTCATATCCTACGAGCAGTACTTC.

CDR3 coding DNA: TGCAGTGCTAGAGATCTTTACACACACACCGGGGAGCTGTTTTTT. Translating it yields CSARDLYTHTGELFF. V usage is TRBV20-1 and J usage is TRBJ2-2; no definite D call. V lost 0 bases, J lost 3 bases, and 11 bases lay in between. Germline CDR1 reads DFQATT; CDR2 reads SNEGSKA (reference sequence). This CDR3 has 15 amino acids.

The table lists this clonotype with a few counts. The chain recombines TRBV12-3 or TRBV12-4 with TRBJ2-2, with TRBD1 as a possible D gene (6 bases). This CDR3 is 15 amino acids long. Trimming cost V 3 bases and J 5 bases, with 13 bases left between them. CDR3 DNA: TGTGCCAGCAGTTTCGTGGGGGCCGGGACCGGGGAGCTGTTTTTT. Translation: CASSFVGAGTGELFF.

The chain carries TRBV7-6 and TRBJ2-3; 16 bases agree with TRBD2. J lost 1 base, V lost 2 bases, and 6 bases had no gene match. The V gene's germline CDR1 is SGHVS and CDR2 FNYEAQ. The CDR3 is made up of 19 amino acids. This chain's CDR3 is CASSLWGTSGRAGTDTQYF. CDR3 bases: TGTGCCAGCAGCTTATGGGGGACTAGCGGGAGGGCCGGCACAGATACGCAGTATTTT.

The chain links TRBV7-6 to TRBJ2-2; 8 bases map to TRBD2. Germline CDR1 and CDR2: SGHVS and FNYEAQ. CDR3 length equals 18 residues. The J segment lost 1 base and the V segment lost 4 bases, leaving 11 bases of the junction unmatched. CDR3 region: CASSSPAYSGVNTGELFF. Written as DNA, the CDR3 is TGTGCCAGCAGCTCCCCGGCCTATAGCGGGGTGAACACCGGGGAGCTGTTTTTT.

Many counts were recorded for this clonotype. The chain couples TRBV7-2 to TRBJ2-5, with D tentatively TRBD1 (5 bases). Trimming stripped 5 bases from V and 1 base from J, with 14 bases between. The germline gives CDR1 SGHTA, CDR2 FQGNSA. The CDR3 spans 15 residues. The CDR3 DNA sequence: TGTGCCAGCAGCCGTGACGACAGATTCCAAGAGACCCAGTACTTC. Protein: CASSRDDRFQETQYF. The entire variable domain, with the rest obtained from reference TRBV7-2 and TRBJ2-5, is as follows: GAGVSQSPSNKVTEKGKDVELRCDPISGHTALYWYRQSLGQGLEFLIYFQGNSAPDKSGLPSDRFSAERTGGSVSTLTIQRTQQEDSAVYLCASSRDDRFQETQYFGPGTRLLVL.

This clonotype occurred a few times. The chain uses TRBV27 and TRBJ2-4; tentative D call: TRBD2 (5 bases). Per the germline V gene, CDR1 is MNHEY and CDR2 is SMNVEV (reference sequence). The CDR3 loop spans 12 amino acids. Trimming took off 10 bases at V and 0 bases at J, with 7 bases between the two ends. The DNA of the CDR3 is TGTGCCACCGGGGTAGCCAAAAACATTCAGTACTTC. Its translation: CATGVAKNIQYF.

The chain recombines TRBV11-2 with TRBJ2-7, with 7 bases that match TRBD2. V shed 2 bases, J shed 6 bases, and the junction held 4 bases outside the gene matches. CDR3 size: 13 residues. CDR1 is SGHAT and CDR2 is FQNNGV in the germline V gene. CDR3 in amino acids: CASSLSGGSEQYF. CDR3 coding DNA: TGTGCCAGCAGCTTATCCGGCGGGAGCGAGCAGTACTTC.

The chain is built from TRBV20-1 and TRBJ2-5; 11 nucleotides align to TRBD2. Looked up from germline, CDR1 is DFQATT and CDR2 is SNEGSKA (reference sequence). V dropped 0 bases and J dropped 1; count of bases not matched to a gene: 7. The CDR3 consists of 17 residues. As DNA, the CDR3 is TGCAGTGCTAGAGATTGGAGACTAGCGGGGCCCCAAGAGACCCAGTACTTC. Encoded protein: CSARDWRLAGPQETQYF.

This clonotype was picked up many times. The CDR3 region is CSAAPQETQYF. In DNA, the CDR3 is TGCAGTGCTGCCCCTCAAGAGACCCAGTACTTC. The chain uses TRBV20-1 and TRBJ2-5, with D unresolved. Trimming pared 5 bases from V and 2 bases from J, leaving 6 bases between. The V gene's germline CDR1 is DFQATT and CDR2 SNEGSKA (reference sequence). There are 11 residues in the CDR3.

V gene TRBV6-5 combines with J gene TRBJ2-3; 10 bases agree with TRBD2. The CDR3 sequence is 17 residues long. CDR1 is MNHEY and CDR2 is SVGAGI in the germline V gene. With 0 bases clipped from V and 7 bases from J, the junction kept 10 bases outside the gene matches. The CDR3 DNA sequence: TGTGCCAGCAGTTACTCGAATCCTAGCGGGAGTTGGAATACGCAGTATTTT. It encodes CASSYSNPSGSWNTQYF.

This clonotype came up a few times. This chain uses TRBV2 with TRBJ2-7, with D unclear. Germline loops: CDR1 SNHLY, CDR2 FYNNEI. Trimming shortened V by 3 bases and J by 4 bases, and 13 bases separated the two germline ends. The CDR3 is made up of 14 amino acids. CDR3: CASSDYRSHYEQYF. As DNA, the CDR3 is TGTGCCAGCAGTGATTATCGTAGCCATTACGAGCAGTACTTC. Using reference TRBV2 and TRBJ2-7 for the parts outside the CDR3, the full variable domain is EPEVTQTPSHQVTQMGQEVILRCVPISNHLYFYWYRQILGQKVEFLVSFYNNEISEKSEIFDDQFSVERPDGSNFTLKIRSTKLEDSAMYFCASSDYRSHYEQYFGPGTRLTVT.

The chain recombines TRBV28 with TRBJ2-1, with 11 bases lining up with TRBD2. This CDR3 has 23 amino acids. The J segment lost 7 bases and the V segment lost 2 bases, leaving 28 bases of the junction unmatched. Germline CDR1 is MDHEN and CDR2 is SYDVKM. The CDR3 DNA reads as TGTGCCAGCAGTTTACTACTTTCCCTCCTAGCGGGGGGACCCGCAGGTGGTCGGAATGAGCAGTTCTTC. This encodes CASSLLLSLLAGGPAGGRNEQFF.

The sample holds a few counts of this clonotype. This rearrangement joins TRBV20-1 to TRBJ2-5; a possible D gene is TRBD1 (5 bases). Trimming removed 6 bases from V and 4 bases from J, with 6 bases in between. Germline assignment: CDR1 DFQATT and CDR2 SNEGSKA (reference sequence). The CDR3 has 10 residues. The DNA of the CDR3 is TGCAGTGCAAGGGGAGAGACCCAGTACTTC. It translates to CSARGETQYF.